The 19 T cell receptor beta chains presented below share a single source sample, sequenced in a study of blood T cell repertoires in COVID-19. Some clones are missing from TCRdb's copy, which holds only in-frame ones; the method was immunoSEQ multiplex PCR. The sample has approximately 89,000 clones; 65% to 80% are singletons. Sequencing was done on a sample of peripheral blood. The source is a human donor in a cohort sampled during active COVID-19.

The genes are TRBV5-1 and TRBJ2-3; 13 nucleotides agree with TRBD2. The V segment lost 4 bases and the J segment 5 bases; nucleotides outside the gene matches: 7. The CDR3 is 16 residues long. Germline assignment: CDR1 SGHRS and CDR2 YFSETQ. Here the CDR3 DNA reads TGCGCCAGCAGCATAGGACTAGCGGGAGACTTAGATACGCAGTATTTT. Translation gives CASSIGLAGDLDTQYF.

The chain recombines TRBV2 with TRBJ2-7; a weak D match, TRBD2 (5 bases). Trimming removed 1 base at V and 3 bases at J, with 16 bases between. The CDR3 is 16 amino acids. Germline CDR1 and CDR2: SNHLY and FYNNEI. CDR3 amino acids: CASSEGLPGLNYEQYF. As DNA, the CDR3 is TGTGCCAGCAGTGAAGGTCTCCCAGGACTTAACTACGAGCAGTACTTC.

The chain joins TRBV2 to TRBJ1-2; a possible D gene is TRBD1 (6 bases). This CDR3 contains 13 residues. The germline gives CDR1 SNHLY, CDR2 FYNNEI. V lost 8 bases and J 3 bases, leaving 13 bases between the germline ends. CDR3 region: CASAAGADYGYTF. The CDR3 DNA is TGTGCCAGCGCGGCAGGGGCCGACTATGGCTACACCTTC. Together with reference TRBV2 and TRBJ1-2, the CDR3 gives the full variable domain: EPEVTQTPSHQVTQMGQEVILRCVPISNHLYFYWYRQILGQKVEFLVSFYNNEISEKSEIFDDQFSVERPDGSNFTLKIRSTKLEDSAMYFCASAAGADYGYTFGSGTRLTVV.

The rearrangement uses TRBV19 and TRBJ1-1; no clear D gene. This CDR3 spans 14 amino acids. Germline CDR1 is LNHDA and CDR2 is SQIVND (reference sequence). V was pared by 3 bases and J by 1 base, with 9 bases between. Here the CDR3 reads CASSMARWNTEAFF. The CDR3 nucleotides are TGTGCCAGTAGTATGGCGAGGTGGAACACTGAAGCTTTCTTT.

V and J are TRBV3-1 (or the pseudogene TRBV3-2) and TRBJ1-6; D is ambiguous. Germline V gene sequence: CDR1 LGHDT, CDR2 YNNKEL (reference sequence). V lost 0 bases, J lost 10 bases, and 10 bases lay in between. The CDR3 covers 14 residues. CDR3: CASSQDPGFSPLHF. CDR3 nucleotide sequence: TGTGCCAGCAGCCAAGATCCAGGTTTCTCACCCCTCCACTTT.

This clone was detected only once. The chain couples TRBV2 to TRBJ2-7; weak D call: TRBD1 (6 bases). Germline lookup yields CDR1 SNHLY and CDR2 FYNNEI. Trimming removed 6 bases from V and 5 bases from J, with 14 bases in between. The CDR3 spans 13 residues. The CDR3 region has the DNA TGTGCCAGCAGCCGGGACATGAGGGACGAGCAGTACTTC. Protein product: CASSRDMRDEQYF.

This clone was found a few times. V and J are TRBV18 and TRBJ2-7, with TRBD1 matching over 7 bases. The germline V gene has CDR1 KGHSH and CDR2 LQKENI. V lost 6 bases to trimming and J lost 3 bases; unmatched junction nucleotides: 11. The CDR3 has 15 residues. This CDR3 reads CASSPTTGQHYEQYF. The CDR3 region has the DNA TGTGCCAGCTCTCCCACGACAGGGCAACACTACGAGCAGTACTTC.

The chain couples TRBV19 to TRBJ2-1, with D possibly TRBD2 on 5 matching bases. The CDR3 has 16 residues. Germline assignment: CDR1 LNHDA and CDR2 SQIVND (reference sequence). Trimming removed 6 bases from V and 8 bases from J, with 23 bases in between. CDR3 nucleotide sequence: TGTGCCAGTAGGAATCTAGCTCTCGGTGATTCCGATGAGCAGTTCTTC. It yields the protein CASRNLALGDSDEQFF.

This chain uses TRBV24-1 with TRBJ2-5; 11 bases agree with TRBD2. V lost 3 bases and J lost 4; bases outside the gene matches: 9. The CDR3 length is 17 residues. Germline V gives CDR1 KGHDR, CDR2 SFDVKD. CDR3 bases: TGTGCCACCAGTGATCCCATTTTAGCGGGAGGGACAGAGACCCAGTACTTC. The encoded protein is CATSDPILAGGTETQYF.

J is TRBJ2-3 and V is TRBV29-1; 7 bases are a match to TRBD1. J lost 4 bases, V lost 1 base, and 11 bases had no gene match. This CDR3 contains 16 residues. Looked up from germline, CDR1 is SQVTM and CDR2 is ANQGSEA. This CDR3 is CSVEADGRQGADTQYF. CDR3 in DNA: TGCAGCGTTGAAGCGGACGGCAGGCAGGGGGCAGATACGCAGTATTTT.

The chain has TRBV30 and TRBJ1-4, with TRBD1 matching 9 bases. The germline gives CDR1 GTSNPN, CDR2 SVGIG (reference sequence). The CDR3 covers 15 residues. The V segment lost 0 bases and the J segment 8 bases; nucleotides outside the gene matches: 7. CDR3 amino acids: CAWSVPGTGKEKLFF. DNA of the CDR3: TGTGCCTGGAGTGTACCTGGGACAGGGAAAGAAAAACTGTTTTTT.

The CDR3 loop reads CASSPWGGRVQETQYF. DNA for the CDR3: TGTGCCAGCAGTCCATGGGGCGGGAGGGTACAAGAGACCCAGTACTTC. The chain joins TRBV28 to TRBJ2-5; 9 positions agree with TRBD2. The CDR3 runs to 16 residues. Germline trimming cut 5 bases from V and 2 bases from J; bases unmatched to any gene: 9. CDR1 is MDHEN, CDR2 SYDVKM, per germline.

V gene TRBV6-5 combines with J gene TRBJ1-1; 7 nucleotides line up with TRBD1. With V trimmed by 5 bases and J by 5 bases, 2 bases remained unmatched. This CDR3 is built from 12 residues. CDR1 is MNHEY, CDR2 SVGAGI, per germline. The CDR3 DNA is TGTGCCAGCAGTATCAGGGGGACTGAAGCTTTCTTT. Encoded protein: CASSIRGTEAFF.

The genes are TRBV2 and TRBJ1-2, with TRBD1 as a possible D gene (5 bases). This CDR3 region has 15 residues. Germline CDR1 SNHLY, CDR2 FYNNEI. Between the trimmed V and J ends, which lost 5 bases and 4 bases, there was a span of 17 bases. The CDR3 loop reads CASSMRGPGIYGYTF. CDR3 coding DNA: TGTGCCAGCAGTATGCGGGGCCCTGGAATCTATGGCTACACCTTC.

The chain links TRBV29-1 to TRBJ1-4; D is unclear. Trimming removed 6 bases from V and 7 bases from J, with 15 bases in between. Germline values: CDR1 SQVTM, CDR2 ANQGSEA. The CDR3 totals 13 residues. Here the CDR3 reads CSVYGVAGEKLFF. CDR3 nucleotide sequence: TGCAGCGTATACGGGGTCGCCGGTGAAAAACTGTTTTTT.

The rearrangement joins TRBV7-9 to TRBJ2-1; D is possibly TRBD1 (6 bases). This CDR3 spans 18 amino acids. With 5 bases removed from V and 6 bases from J, the gap between germline ends came to 26 bases. The germline V gene has CDR1 SEHNR and CDR2 FQNEAQ (reference sequence). The CDR3: CASSPYNRTALGSNEQFF. The DNA for the CDR3 is TGTGCCAGCAGCCCATACAATAGGACAGCTTTGGGGTCCAATGAGCAGTTCTTC.

This clone was seen only once. The V and J genes are TRBV28 and TRBJ2-5, with 9 bases fitting TRBD1. The germline gives CDR1 MDHEN, CDR2 SYDVKM. The CDR3 has 14 amino acids. V lost 2 bases and J lost 6; bases outside the gene matches: 4. The CDR3 here is CASSLKQGAKTQYF. CDR3 nucleotide sequence: TGTGCCAGCAGTTTAAAACAGGGGGCGAAGACCCAGTACTTC.

The CDR3 here is CASSPGGVPNEQFF. CDR3 bases: TGTGCCAGTAGCCCGGGGGGGGTTCCGAATGAGCAGTTCTTC. The rearrangement joins TRBV6-2 or TRBV6-3 to TRBJ2-1; 8 nucleotides align to TRBD2. CDR1 is MNHEY, CDR2 SVGEGT, per germline. The V segment lost 9 bases and the J segment 7 bases; nucleotides outside the gene matches: 11. This CDR3 spans 14 amino acids.

The chain combines TRBV5-6 with TRBJ2-1; TRBD2 agrees at 9 bases. The CDR3 is made up of 14 amino acids. After removal of 5 bases from V and 9 bases from J, the junction contained 9 bases not matched to a gene. The germline gives CDR1 SGHDT, CDR2 YYEEEE. The chain's CDR3 is CASSGSGRLSEQFF. CDR3 in DNA: TGTGCCAGCAGTGGTAGCGGGAGACTAAGTGAGCAGTTCTTC.